This T cell receptor beta chain was identified in a study of T cell responses to AZD1222 COVID-19 vaccine. General study findings and limits: The number of AZD1222 recipients seropositive at baseline was only five to seven. Spike regions recognized by vaccine-associated CD4 TCRs spanned the protein, led by 160-218 and 743-854. The breadth and depth of Spike-specific TCRs increased once two AZD1222 doses had been given.

The method was immunoSEQ multiplex PCR; TCRdb's version includes in-frame clones alone and lacks a portion of them. The sample lists around 180,000 clones; roughly 90% were seen once. Points on this clone: What it binds is not known.

The CDR3 runs to 14 residues. The germline V and J ends were trimmed by 0 bases and 12 bases, with 17 bases remaining between them. Germline assignment: CDR1 LGHDT and CDR2 YNNKEL (reference sequence). Source: peripheral blood, taken on day 0 of AZD1222 vaccination. The chain links TRBV3-1 (or the pseudogene TRBV3-2) to TRBJ1-2; D is unresolved. This receptor was obtained from an adult in good health. The CDR3 coding sequence is TGTGCCAGCAGCCAAGATGTGGTCCGGGGATCGCACACCTTC. This translates into CASSQDVVRGSHTF.